This T cell receptor beta chain is from a study of blood T cell repertoires in COVID-19 (dated by TCRdb to about 2020). With regard to the full study: Samples covering the acute and convalescent phases of COVID-19 were provided by collaborators in the United States, Italy and Spain. Where available, HLA class I and class II types were obtained from metadata supplied by the sample provider rather than from assay-based typing. Nearly every sample came with metadata listing a de-identified subject ID, COVID-19 status, age in years and sex. Subjects who had been exposed to COVID-19, were actively infected with it, or had recovered from it provided the deeply sampled blood TCRbeta repertoires that made up the dataset. The prospective study material was composed of cDNA or gDNA derived from T cells, B-cell-depleted T cells, or PBMCs. The repertoires were made available in a free public database intended to serve as a resource for research on the immune response to SARS-CoV-2. Samples were obtained from the ongoing ImmuneRACE study (first 160 participants) and from 1,254 subjects provided by 6 global collaborators.

Deletion took 0 bases off V and 6 bases off J, with a span of 17 bases between the germline ends. The germline V gene provides CDR1 LGHNA and CDR2 YNFKEQ. Inclusive of the bounding cysteine and phenylalanine, the CDR3 is 17 residues long. CDR3 DNA is the only sequence kept; it has 51 bases, read in frame from the first base. Results the study describes overall, beyond this receptor: The quantity of clinical and demographic metadata differed by source and by participant and was supplied without curation.

TCRbeta CDR3 regions were amplified from genomic DNA using the immunoSEQ Assay, a bias-controlled multiplex PCR. In the paper's pipeline: The number of nucleated cells in each sample was estimated by amplification of reference gene primers within the assay. To quantify the absolute abundance of each unique TCRbeta CDR3 rearrangement, sequence reads were collapsed and filtered. For each sample, productive Simpson clonality was calculated as the square root of Simpson's diversity index over productive rearrangements. TCRdb took this table from immuneACCESS and kept in-frame rearrangements with V and J called. Such tables lack part of the clones; where checked against another copy, unresolved V genes explain under half of the gap, and the rest is unexplained. V and J calls and clone size are those listed in that table; D and trimming were worked out from the DNA. Counted in this sample were 350,000 to 500,000 clones; around 90% of them appeared once. 0.65% to 1% of the sample is taken by the ten largest.

In Seattle, one collaborating source enrolled patients while the infection was active and tracked those patients longitudinally over the course of disease. Each collaborating institution followed its own protocols to collect whole blood in K2EDTA tubes. Collaborator samples were shipped for TCRbeta analysis as frozen whole blood, isolated PBMCs, or DNA extracted from either sample type. Notes on this clone: Its antigen is currently not known. Base-call qualities are not available, and no considerably larger clone is one nucleotide away.

Sequenced input: peripheral blood. The sequence joins TRBV4-2 to TRBJ2-2; possibly the D gene is TRBD1, per 6 matching bases. The receptor was derived from a young man with COVID-19, enrolled during active disease. The DNA sequence reads TGTGCCAGCAGCCAAGATCCCCGGACAGCCTCCCCCGGGGAGCTGTTTTTT. This codes for CASSQDPRTASPGELFF.